The clone carrying this T cell receptor (beta chain) was seen only a few times. Its cognate antigen is unknown. The sample comes from a study of response to subunit inactivated influenza vaccine. Study-level points and caveats: After each seasonal influenza vaccination, few new T cells are recruited, the authors suggested.

TCRdb re-called the RT-PCR reads with MiXCR, one entry per CDR3 protein. Here the sample spans hundreds of thousands of distinct CDR3 sequences, roughly 22% being singletons. The TCR comes from a man aged 45-69 years who received an inactivated influenza vaccine. The starting material was PBMCs from blood, obtained less than 22 months after vaccination.

CDR3 protein: CASSQDWARTDTQYF. CDR3 nucleotide sequence: TGTGCCAGCAGCCAAGATTGGGCTAGAACAGATACGCAGTATTTT. J is TRBJ2-3 and V is TRBV3-1; no clear D. The CDR3 length is 15 residues. Deletions cut 0 bases from V and 3 bases from J, with 10 bases between. The germline CDR1 and CDR2 sequences are LGHDT and YNNKEL (reference sequence).